The 27 T cell receptor beta chains given below trace back to one sample, sequenced in a study of T-cell memory formation after mild COVID-19. TCRdb fed the 5' RACE reads into MiXCR, producing one record per CDR3 protein. The sample has fewer than 350,000 distinct CDR3 sequences, 7% to 10% seen once; the top ten hold about 20%. The source material was PBMCs or a T cell subset sorted from them (not recorded which). The source of these receptors is a man aged 18 to 35 who had mild COVID-19 (a few samples of this study predate the infection). Cell type and time point are not known.

The V gene is TRBV7-9, the J gene TRBJ1-2; weak D call: TRBD1 (6 bases). CDR1 and CDR2 (germline): SEHNR, FQNEAQ (reference sequence). This CDR3 is 12 amino acids long. With 5 bases removed from V and 8 bases from J, the gap between germline ends came to 12 bases. The CDR3, as DNA: TGTGCCAGCAGCCCGGACAGCGGGGGCTACACCTTC. As protein: CASSPDSGGYTF.

The chain employs TRBV15 and TRBJ2-4, with a weak D call TRBD1 (5 bases). Trimming stripped 1 base from V and 0 bases from J, with 13 bases between. Germline loops: CDR1 LNHNV, CDR2 YYDKDF (reference sequence). CDR3 length: 17 amino acids. This CDR3 reads CATSRGSGNLAKNIQYF. In nucleotides, the CDR3 is TGTGCCACCAGCAGAGGGTCAGGGAATTTAGCCAAAAACATTCAGTACTTC.

V is TRBV11-2 and J is TRBJ1-1, with TRBD1 matching 7 bases. Germline lookup yields CDR1 SGHAT and CDR2 FQNNGV. V lost 6 bases to trimming and J lost 0 bases; unmatched junction nucleotides: 4. The CDR3 has 14 amino acids. The CDR3 coding sequence is TGTGCCAGCAGTACGGGACAGATGAACACTGAAGCTTTCTTT. Its protein product is CASSTGQMNTEAFF.

V usage is TRBV20-1 and J usage is TRBJ1-1; tentatively, D is TRBD1 (6 bases). Per germline, CDR1 DFQATT and CDR2 SNEGSKA (reference sequence). The CDR3 loop spans 11 amino acids. The CDR3 sequence: CTGTQGTEAFF. CDR3 coding DNA: TGCACCGGGACACAAGGGACTGAAGCTTTCTTT.

The V call is TRBV20-1, the J call TRBJ2-5; possible D gene TRBD1, 5 bases. CDR1 is DFQATT and CDR2 is SNEGSKA in the germline V gene (reference sequence). Deletions cut 6 bases from V and 5 bases from J, with 19 bases between. CDR3 length: 14 residues. The CDR3, as DNA: TGCAGTGCCCTGAGTTCAGGGCGTGGGGAGACCCAGTACTTC. It specifies CSALSSGRGETQYF.

This clonotype was observed at least ten times. The J gene is TRBJ2-5, the V gene TRBV2; D remains ambiguous. Deletions cut 2 bases from V and 2 bases from J, with 9 bases between. The germline V gene has CDR1 SNHLY and CDR2 FYNNEI. The length of the CDR3 is 14 residues. The CDR3 is CASSEWSEQETQYF. In nucleotides, the CDR3 is TGTGCCAGCAGTGAATGGTCAGAACAAGAGACCCAGTACTTC.

This clonotype was seen at least ten times. This chain connects TRBV5-1 to TRBJ2-5, with D tentatively TRBD1 (5 bases). The V gene's germline CDR1 is SGHRS and CDR2 YFSETQ. V lost 4 bases and J 0 bases, leaving 10 bases between the germline ends. The CDR3 has 14 residues. The CDR3 sequence: CASSISGYQETQYF. Written as DNA, the CDR3 is TGCGCCAGCAGCATATCAGGGTACCAAGAGACCCAGTACTTC.

In this sample, this clonotype turned up a few times. V and J are TRBV5-1 and TRBJ2-1; D perhaps matches TRBD1 (6 bases). CDR3 size: 16 residues. V was trimmed by 0 bases and J by 3 bases, leaving 13 bases between them. CDR1 is SGHRS and CDR2 is YFSETQ in the germline V gene. CDR3 DNA sequence: TGCGCCAGCAGCTTGGGAGAAAGGACAGACTACAATGAGCAGTTCTTC. Encoded protein: CASSLGERTDYNEQFF.

V is TRBV18 and J is TRBJ1-4; tentative D call: TRBD1 (5 bases). The V gene lost 4 bases and the J gene lost 5 bases, with 11 bases spanning the gap. CDR3 length: 14 residues. Germline values: CDR1 KGHSH, CDR2 LQKENI. In DNA form, the CDR3 reads TGTGCCAGCTCACAAGGACACCAGAATGAAAAACTGTTTTTT. Encoded protein: CASSQGHQNEKLFF.

This clonotype showed up just a few times. The genes are TRBV7-9 and TRBJ2-1; 11 bases match TRBD2. This CDR3 has 16 amino acids. The junction had 2 bases not matched to a gene; V was cut back by 0 bases and J by 4 bases. Germline V gene data show CDR1 as SEHNR and CDR2 as FQNEAQ (reference sequence). CDR3 loop: CASSLALAGVYNEQFF. CDR3 DNA: TGTGCCAGCAGCTTAGCACTAGCGGGGGTATACAATGAGCAGTTCTTC.

V and J are TRBV24-1 and TRBJ1-1, with a weak D call TRBD1 (6 bases). Germline V gene sequence: CDR1 KGHDR, CDR2 SFDVKD. The V end lost 8 bases, the J end lost 3 bases, and 18 bases lay between the germline ends. The CDR3 loop spans 15 amino acids. The CDR3 spells CATIERGGRDTEAFF. CDR3 bases: TGTGCCACCATCGAGCGGGGGGGGCGCGACACTGAAGCTTTCTTT.

The chain recombines TRBV6-5 with TRBJ2-7, with TRBD1 identical over 7 bases. In germline, CDR1 is MNHEY, CDR2 SVGAGI. There are 13 residues in the CDR3. Trimming at V came to 0 bases and at J to 7 bases, leaving 3 bases not matched to a gene. CDR3 sequence (DNA): TGTGCCAGCAGTTACTCGGCCAGGGGGGAGCAGTACGTC. It yields the protein CASSYSARGEQYV.

This clonotype appeared a few times. This sequence joins TRBV10-3 and TRBJ2-7; a weak D match, TRBD1 (6 bases). CDR3 size: 12 residues. Trimming cost V 11 bases and J 5 bases, with 16 bases left between them. CDR1 and CDR2 (germline): ENHRY, SYGVKD. The CDR3 DNA reads TGTGCCGGAAGCGGCGCAGGGGACGAGCAGTACTTC. It yields the protein CAGSGAGDEQYF.

The sample holds a few counts of this clonotype. The rearrangement uses TRBV6-5 and TRBJ1-1; D is undetermined. V was cut by 6 bases and J by 11 bases, with 22 bases left in between. The CDR3 extends over 14 amino acids. Looked up from germline, CDR1 is MNHEY and CDR2 is SVGAGI. CDR3 region: CASRDSSWPGVAFF. CDR3 bases: TGTGCCAGCAGGGACTCATCCTGGCCCGGAGTCGCTTTCTTT.

This clonotype was detected only a few times. The chain combines TRBV21-1 with TRBJ1-1; the listed D gene, TRBD1, was not tested against the DNA. TRBV21-1 is given as a pseudogene. This CDR3 has 15 amino acids. In nucleotides, the CDR3 is TGTGCCAGCAGCGCAATTGACAGGGGGGAGACTGAAGCTTTCTTT. This codes for CASSAIDRGETEAFF.

J is TRBJ1-4 and V is TRBV14; D possibly corresponds to TRBD1 (6 bases). The length of the CDR3 is 14 residues. V was shortened by 6 bases and J by 7 bases, with 15 bases between the two germline ends. In germline, CDR1 is SGHDN, CDR2 FVKESK. CDR3 bases: TGTGCCAGCAGTCAATGGGGGGCGGGTGAAAAACTGTTTTTT. Translation gives CASSQWGAGEKLFF.

There are a few counts of this clonotype. The chain uses TRBV4-1 and TRBJ1-6; 8 nucleotides align to TRBD1. This CDR3 is 14 amino acids long. With 8 bases clipped from V and 7 bases from J, the junction kept 7 bases outside the gene matches. Germline V gives CDR1 MGHRA, CDR2 YSYEKL. The CDR3 DNA reads as TGCGCCAGCCGGAGGGGACAGGACAATTCACCCCTCCACTTT. It is translated as CASRRGQDNSPLHF.

This clonotype has more than one count but fewer than ten. The chain employs TRBV5-1 and TRBJ2-1; D is unclear. Trimming cost V 0 bases and J 8 bases, with 12 bases left between them. The CDR3 runs 14 residues. Germline-derived CDR1 and CDR2 are SGHRS and YFSETQ. DNA for the CDR3: TGCGCCAGCAGCTTGGGCCAGATGGGCGATGAGCAGTTCTTC. Protein sequence: CASSLGQMGDEQFF.

The chain combines TRBV5-1 with TRBJ2-5; TRBD2 matches 9 bases. Germline V gene data show CDR1 as SGHRS and CDR2 as YFSETQ. Trimming at V came to 1 base and at J to 2 bases, leaving 3 bases not matched to a gene. The CDR3 has 15 residues. In nucleotides, the CDR3 is TGCGCCAGCAGCTTGTCGCTAGCGGGGCAAGAGACCCAGTACTTC. Residues: CASSLSLAGQETQYF. Complete variable domain (other parts from reference TRBV5-1 and TRBJ2-5): KAGVTQTPRYLIKTRGQQVTLSCSPISGHRSVSWYQQTPGQGLQFLFEYFSETQRNKGNFPGRFSGRQFSNSRSEMNVSTLELGDSALYLCASSLSLAGQETQYFGPGTRLLVL.

The V gene is TRBV9, the J gene TRBJ2-3; 9 bases map to TRBD2. This CDR3 is built from 16 residues. The V gene's germline CDR1 is SGDLS and CDR2 YYNGEE. With V trimmed by 9 bases and J by 3 bases, 14 bases remained unmatched. This chain's CDR3 is CAKRPIAGVETDTQYF. The CDR3 DNA reads TGTGCCAAGCGACCAATAGCGGGGGTTGAGACAGATACGCAGTATTTT.

This chain uses TRBV28 with TRBJ2-3, with D uncertain. CDR1 and CDR2 (germline): MDHEN, SYDVKM. The CDR3 length is 13 residues. V lost 10 bases, J lost 0 bases, and 11 bases lay in between. The CDR3 spells CATVYPSTDTQYF. The DNA for the CDR3 is TGTGCCACCGTGTACCCTAGCACAGATACGCAGTATTTT.

V usage is TRBV6-5 and J usage is TRBJ1-1; D might be TRBD1 (5 bases). Germline lookup yields CDR1 MNHEY and CDR2 SVGAGI. The germline V and J ends were trimmed by 5 bases and 5 bases, with 15 bases remaining between them. This CDR3 comprises 14 residues. CDR3 sequence (DNA): TGTGCCAGCAGTCGGGACCCCTTAGGGACTGAAGCTTTCTTT. It specifies CASSRDPLGTEAFF.

This clonotype was detected ten times or more. This sequence joins TRBV4-1 and TRBJ2-3; D is possibly TRBD1 or TRBD2 (5 bases each). Germline V CDR1 and CDR2: MGHRA, YSYEKL. V was trimmed by 4 bases and J by 4 bases, leaving 24 bases between them. The CDR3 sequence is 18 residues long. CDR3 bases: TGCGCCAGCAGCCCGGGCTTCCCGGGACCCCGGGCCGCAGATACGCAGTATTTT. Its translation: CASSPGFPGPRAADTQYF.

V usage is TRBV20-1 and J usage is TRBJ1-4, with D possibly TRBD1 on 6 matching bases. CDR3 length: 14 amino acids. Germline CDR1 DFQATT, CDR2 SNEGSKA (reference sequence). The ends were cut back, 0 bases at V and 4 bases at J, with 9 bases in the middle. CDR3 sequence reads: CSARDPGVNEKLFF. CDR3 in DNA: TGCAGTGCTAGAGATCCAGGGGTTAATGAAAAACTGTTTTTT.

The table lists this clonotype with many counts. V and J are TRBV6-2 or TRBV6-3 and TRBJ1-5; no clear D gene. Germline loops: CDR1 MNHEY, CDR2 SVGEGT. The CDR3 sequence is 13 residues long. V was cut by 4 bases and J by 6 bases, with 10 bases left in between. The DNA of the CDR3 is TGTGCCAGCAGTTTGACCGGGCTTCAGCCCCAGCATTTT. It codes for CASSLTGLQPQHF.

This clonotype was seen repeatedly, ten times or more. This chain joins TRBV5-5 and TRBJ2-1, with D unresolved. CDR3 length equals 14 residues. CDR1 and CDR2 from the germline V gene are SGHKS and YYEKEE (reference sequence). V was pared by 1 base and J by 2 bases, with 7 bases between. The CDR3 DNA reads as TGTGCCAGCAGCTTGTCCCCAGCCTACAATGAGCAGTTCTTC. Protein sequence: CASSLSPAYNEQFF.

The chain recombines TRBV7-9 with TRBJ2-5, with D unresolved. Trimming shortened V by 2 bases and J by 2 bases, and 9 bases separated the two germline ends. Per the germline V gene, CDR1 is SEHNR and CDR2 is FQNEAQ (reference sequence). The CDR3 totals 14 residues. The CDR3 spells CASSLTAVQETQYF. CDR3 nucleotide sequence: TGTGCCAGCAGCTTAACGGCGGTGCAAGAGACCCAGTACTTC.